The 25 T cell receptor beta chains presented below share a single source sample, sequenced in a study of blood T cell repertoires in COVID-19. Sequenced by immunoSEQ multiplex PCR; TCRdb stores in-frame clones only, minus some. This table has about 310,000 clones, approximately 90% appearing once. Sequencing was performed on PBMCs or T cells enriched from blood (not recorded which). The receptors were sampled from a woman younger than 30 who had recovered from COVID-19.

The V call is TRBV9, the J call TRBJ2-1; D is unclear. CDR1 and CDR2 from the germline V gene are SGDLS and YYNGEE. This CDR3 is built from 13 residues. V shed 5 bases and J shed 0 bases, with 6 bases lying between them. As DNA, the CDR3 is TGTGCCAGCAGTCCTTCCTCCTACAATGAGCAGTTCTTC. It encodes CASSPSSYNEQFF. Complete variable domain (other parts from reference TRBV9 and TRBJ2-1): DSGVTQTPKHLITATGQRVTLRCSPRSGDLSVYWYQQSLDQGLQFLIQYYNGEERAKGNILERFSAQQFPDLHSELNLSSLELGDSALYFCASSPSSYNEQFFGPGTRLTVL.

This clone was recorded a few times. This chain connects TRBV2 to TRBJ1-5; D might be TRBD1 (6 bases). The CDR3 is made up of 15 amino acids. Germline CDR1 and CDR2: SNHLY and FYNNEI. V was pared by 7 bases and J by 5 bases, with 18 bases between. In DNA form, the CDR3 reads TGTGCCAGCACTCCCCGGAAGGGGGTGGATCAGCCCCAGCATTTT. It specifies CASTPRKGVDQPQHF.

CDR3 sequence (DNA): TGTGCCAGCAGCCTATTTTTGGATACGCAGTATTTT. Its protein is CASSLFLDTQYF. The chain recombines TRBV14 with TRBJ2-3, with no clear D. The CDR3 has 12 residues. Trimming took 4 bases from V and 6 from J, leaving 8 bases between them. CDR1 is SGHDN and CDR2 is FVKESK in the germline V gene.

The CDR3 coding sequence is TGTGCCAGCTCACCATCGGGACATAGCTCTGGAAACACCATATATTTT. Translated: CASSPSGHSSGNTIYF. The rearrangement links TRBV18 to TRBJ1-3; TRBD1 might be the D (6 bases). This CDR3 region has 16 residues. V dropped 2 bases and J dropped 0 bases, with 11 bases sitting between them. CDR1 and CDR2 from the germline V gene are KGHSH and LQKENI.

The CDR3 DNA follows: TGCAGCGGGGACGATGACAGGGCCTATGGCTACACCTTC. Translating it yields CSGDDDRAYGYTF. The V gene is TRBV29-1, the J gene TRBJ1-2; the match to TRBD1 covers 7 bases. Germline V lookup: CDR1 SQVTM, CDR2 ANQGSEA. V trimming: 7 bases; J trimming: 4 bases; junction bases outside the gene matches: 9. This CDR3 comprises 13 residues.

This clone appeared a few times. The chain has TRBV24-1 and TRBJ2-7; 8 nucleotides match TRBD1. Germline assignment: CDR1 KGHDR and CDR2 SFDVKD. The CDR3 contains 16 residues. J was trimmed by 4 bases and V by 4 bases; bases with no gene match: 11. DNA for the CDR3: TGTGCCACCAGTGACACAGGGACAGGAACGGGTTACGAGCAGTACTTC. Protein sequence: CATSDTGTGTGYEQYF.

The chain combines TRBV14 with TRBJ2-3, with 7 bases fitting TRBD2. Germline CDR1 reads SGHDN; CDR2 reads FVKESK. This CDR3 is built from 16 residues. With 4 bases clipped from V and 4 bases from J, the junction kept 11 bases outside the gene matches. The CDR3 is CASSPIRDYLSDTQYF. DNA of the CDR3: TGTGCCAGCAGCCCAATAAGGGACTACCTCTCAGATACGCAGTATTTT.

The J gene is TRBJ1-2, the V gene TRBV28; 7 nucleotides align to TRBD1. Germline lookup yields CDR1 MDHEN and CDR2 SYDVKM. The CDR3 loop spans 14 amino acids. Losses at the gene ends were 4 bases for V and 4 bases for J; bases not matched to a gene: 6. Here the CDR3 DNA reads TGTGCCAGCAGTTCGGGACAGCGGAGCTATGGCTACACCTTC. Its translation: CASSSGQRSYGYTF.

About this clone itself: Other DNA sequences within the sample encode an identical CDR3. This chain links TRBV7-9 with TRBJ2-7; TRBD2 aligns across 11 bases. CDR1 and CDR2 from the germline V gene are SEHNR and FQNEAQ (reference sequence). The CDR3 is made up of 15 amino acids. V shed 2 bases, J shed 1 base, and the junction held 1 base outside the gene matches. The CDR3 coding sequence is TGTGCCAGCAGCTTACTAGCGGGGGGATCCTACGAGCAGTACTTC. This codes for CASSLLAGGSYEQYF.

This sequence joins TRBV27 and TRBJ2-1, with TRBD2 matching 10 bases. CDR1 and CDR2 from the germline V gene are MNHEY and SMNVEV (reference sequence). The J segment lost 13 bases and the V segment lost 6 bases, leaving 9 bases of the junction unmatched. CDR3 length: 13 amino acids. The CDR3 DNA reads TGTGCCAGCAGCCTGGGACTAGCGACTGAACAGTTCTTC. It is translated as CASSLGLATEQFF.

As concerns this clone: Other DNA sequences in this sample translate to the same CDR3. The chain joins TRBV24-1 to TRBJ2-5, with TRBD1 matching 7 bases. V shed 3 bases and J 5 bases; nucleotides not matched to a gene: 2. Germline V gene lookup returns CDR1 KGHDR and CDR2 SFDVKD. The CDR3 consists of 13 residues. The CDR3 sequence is CATSDRGRETQYF. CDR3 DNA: TGTGCCACCAGTGATAGGGGGCGGGAGACCCAGTACTTC.

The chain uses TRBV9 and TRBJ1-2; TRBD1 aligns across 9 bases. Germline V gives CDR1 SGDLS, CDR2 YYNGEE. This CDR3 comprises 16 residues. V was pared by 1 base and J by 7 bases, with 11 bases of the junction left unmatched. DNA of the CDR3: TGTGCCAGCAGCGTATTAAGTGGGACAGGGTTGACTGGCTACACCTTC. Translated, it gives CASSVLSGTGLTGYTF. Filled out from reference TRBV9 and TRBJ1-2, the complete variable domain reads DSGVTQTPKHLITATGQRVTLRCSPRSGDLSVYWYQQSLDQGLQFLIQYYNGEERAKGNILERFSAQQFPDLHSELNLSSLELGDSALYFCASSVLSGTGLTGYTFGSGTRLTVV.

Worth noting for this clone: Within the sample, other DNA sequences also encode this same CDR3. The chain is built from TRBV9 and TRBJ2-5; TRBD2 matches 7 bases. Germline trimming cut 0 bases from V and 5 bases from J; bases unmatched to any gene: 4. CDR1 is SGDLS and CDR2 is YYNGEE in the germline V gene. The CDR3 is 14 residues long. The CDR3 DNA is TGTGCCAGCAGCGTAGGGGGAGGGTCGGAGACCCAGTACTTC. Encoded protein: CASSVGGGSETQYF.

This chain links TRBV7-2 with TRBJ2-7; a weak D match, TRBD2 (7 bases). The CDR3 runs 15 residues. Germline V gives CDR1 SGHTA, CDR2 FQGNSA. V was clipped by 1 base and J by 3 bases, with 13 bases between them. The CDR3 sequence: CASSLVTGGSYEQYF. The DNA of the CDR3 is TGTGCCAGCAGCTTAGTTACGGGGGGCAGCTACGAGCAGTACTTC.

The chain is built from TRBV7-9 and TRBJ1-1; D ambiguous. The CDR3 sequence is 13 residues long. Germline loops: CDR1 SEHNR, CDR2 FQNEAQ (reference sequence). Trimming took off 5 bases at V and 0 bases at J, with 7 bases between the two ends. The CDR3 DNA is TGTGCCAGCAGCCTCCACTTGAACACTGAAGCTTTCTTT. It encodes CASSLHLNTEAFF.

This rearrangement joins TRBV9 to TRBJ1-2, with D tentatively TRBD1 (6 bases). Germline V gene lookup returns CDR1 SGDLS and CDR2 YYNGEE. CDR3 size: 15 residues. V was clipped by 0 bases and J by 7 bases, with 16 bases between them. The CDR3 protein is CASSVGGQGLGGYTF. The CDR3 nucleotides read TGTGCCAGCAGCGTAGGGGGGCAGGGTTTAGGTGGCTACACCTTC.

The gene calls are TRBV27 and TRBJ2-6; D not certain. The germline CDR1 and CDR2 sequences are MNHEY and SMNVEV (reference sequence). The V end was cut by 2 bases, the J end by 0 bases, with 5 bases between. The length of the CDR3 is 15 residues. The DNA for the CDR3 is TGTGCCAGCAGTTTACAATCCTCTGGGGCCAACGTCCTGACTTTC. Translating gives CASSLQSSGANVLTF.

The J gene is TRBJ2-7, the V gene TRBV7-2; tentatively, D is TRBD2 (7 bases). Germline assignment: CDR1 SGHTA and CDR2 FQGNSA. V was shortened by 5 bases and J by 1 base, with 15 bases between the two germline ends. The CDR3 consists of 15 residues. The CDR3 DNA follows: TGTGCCAGCAGCCCCCAAGGGGGGGCGTCCTACGAGCAGTACTTC. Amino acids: CASSPQGGASYEQYF.

The chain's CDR3 is CASSAGSGAYYNEQFF. The DNA of the CDR3 is TGTGCCAGCAGCGCGGGTAGCGGGGCCTATTACAATGAGCAGTTCTTC. J is TRBJ2-1 and V is TRBV9, with TRBD2 matching 8 bases. V was clipped by 3 bases and J by 4 bases; unmatched bases: 9. The CDR3 contains 16 residues. Germline V gene lookup returns CDR1 SGDLS and CDR2 YYNGEE.

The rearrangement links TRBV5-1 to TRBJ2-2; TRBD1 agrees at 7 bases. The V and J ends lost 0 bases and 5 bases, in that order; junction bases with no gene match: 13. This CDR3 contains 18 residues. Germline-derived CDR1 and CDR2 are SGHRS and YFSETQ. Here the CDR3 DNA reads TGCGCCAGCAGCTTGGGAGTTCGGGACAGATTTTTTACCGGGGAGCTGTTTTTT. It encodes CASSLGVRDRFFTGELFF.

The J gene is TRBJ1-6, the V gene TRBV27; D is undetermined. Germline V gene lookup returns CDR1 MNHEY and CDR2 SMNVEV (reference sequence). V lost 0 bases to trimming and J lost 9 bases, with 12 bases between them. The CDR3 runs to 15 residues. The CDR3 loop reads CASSLSYGIGSPLHF. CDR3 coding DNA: TGTGCCAGCAGTTTATCCTACGGGATCGGTTCACCCCTCCACTTT.

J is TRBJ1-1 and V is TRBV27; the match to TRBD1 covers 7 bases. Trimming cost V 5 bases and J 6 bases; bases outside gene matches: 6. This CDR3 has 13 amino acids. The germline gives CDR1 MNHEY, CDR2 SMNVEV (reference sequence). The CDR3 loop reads CASSPQGQAEAFF. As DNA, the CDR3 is TGTGCCAGCAGTCCTCAAGGACAGGCTGAAGCTTTCTTT.

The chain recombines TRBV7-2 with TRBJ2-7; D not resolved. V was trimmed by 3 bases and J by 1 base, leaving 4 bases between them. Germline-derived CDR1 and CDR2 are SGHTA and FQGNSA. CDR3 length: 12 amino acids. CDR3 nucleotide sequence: TGTGCCAGCAGCTTCCCGTCCTACGAGCAGTACTTC. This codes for CASSFPSYEQYF.

The CDR3: CASGGVGAYQETQYF. The CDR3 DNA reads as TGTGCCAGCGGGGGGGTCGGGGCATATCAAGAGACCCAGTACTTC. The gene calls are TRBV7-2 and TRBJ2-5, with 7 bases that match TRBD2. The CDR3 runs 15 residues. V shed 8 bases and J 2 bases; nucleotides not matched to a gene: 11. The germline gives CDR1 SGHTA, CDR2 FQGNSA.

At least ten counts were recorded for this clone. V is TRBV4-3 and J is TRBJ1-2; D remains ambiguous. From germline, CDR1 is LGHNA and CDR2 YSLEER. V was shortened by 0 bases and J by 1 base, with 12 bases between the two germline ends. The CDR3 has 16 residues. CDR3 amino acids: CASSQERHLLNYGYTF. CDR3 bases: TGCGCCAGCAGCCAAGAACGCCACCTACTTAACTATGGCTACACCTTC.